This entry lists 5 T cell receptor beta chains sequenced from one sample in a study of neurological immune-mediated disorders (dated by TCRdb to the late 2010s). Library generation was performed with 5' RACE. The instrument was an Illumina HiSeq 2500. The public reads were reprocessed in TCRdb via fastp at Q25 and MiXCR, keeping in-frame beta chains. Each CDR3 protein gets just one entry, which takes the most common genes and DNA from the rows behind it. Across this sample there are about 50,000 distinct CDR3 sequences, with just over 3% seen only once. Together, the top ten hold over 13% of the sample. The source material was PBMCs. These receptor sequences come from a woman aged 45-65 years with multiple sclerosis.

The chain combines TRBV7-9 with TRBJ1-1; D gene unclear. CDR3 size: 13 residues. Germline V gene sequence: CDR1 SEHNR, CDR2 FQNEAQ (reference sequence). V was pared by 5 bases and J by 1 base, with 8 bases between. This CDR3 reads CASSGRSNTEAFF. The CDR3 DNA is TGTGCCAGCAGCGGACGTTCGAACACTGAAGCTTTCTTT.

This clonotype showed up many times. Here the CDR3 DNA reads TGCAGCGTTGAGGGTGTAGCGGCTAGCACAGATACGCAGTATTTT. Translating it yields CSVEGVAASTDTQYF. The J gene is TRBJ2-3, the V gene TRBV29-1, with a tentative D call TRBD2 (6 bases). V lost 3 bases and J lost 0, with 13 bases in between. CDR3 size: 15 residues. Germline V gene sequence: CDR1 SQVTM, CDR2 ANQGSEA.

This chain connects TRBV20-1 to TRBJ2-6; D not resolved. The CDR3 is 17 amino acids. Germline V CDR1 and CDR2: DFQATT, SNEGSKA (reference sequence). Trimming removed 6 bases at V and 0 bases at J, with 18 bases between. The CDR3 coding sequence is TGCAGTGCCCACAACCTATTTCAGAGCTCTGGGGCCAACGTCCTGACTTTC. Encoded protein: CSAHNLFQSSGANVLTF.

The V call is TRBV29-1, the J call TRBJ2-1; 12 nucleotides line up with TRBD2. Germline loops: CDR1 SQVTM, CDR2 ANQGSEA. CDR3 length: 14 amino acids. V shed 7 bases, J shed 4 bases, and the junction held 5 bases outside the gene matches. CDR3 residues: CSAPTSGGYNEQFF. The DNA of the CDR3 is TGCAGCGCCCCTACTAGCGGGGGGTACAATGAGCAGTTCTTC.

Of note for this clonotype: The junction does not match germline at one end; this may be a read error. The J gene is TRBJ1-5, the V gene TRBV29-1; maybe TRBD1 (6 bases). The CDR3 totals 12 residues. Germline V gene lookup returns CDR1 SQVTM and CDR2 ANQGSEA. The CDR3 here is CSVRTASGTQNF. CDR3 bases: TGCAGCGTTCGGACAGCCTCAGGGACCCAGAATTTT.